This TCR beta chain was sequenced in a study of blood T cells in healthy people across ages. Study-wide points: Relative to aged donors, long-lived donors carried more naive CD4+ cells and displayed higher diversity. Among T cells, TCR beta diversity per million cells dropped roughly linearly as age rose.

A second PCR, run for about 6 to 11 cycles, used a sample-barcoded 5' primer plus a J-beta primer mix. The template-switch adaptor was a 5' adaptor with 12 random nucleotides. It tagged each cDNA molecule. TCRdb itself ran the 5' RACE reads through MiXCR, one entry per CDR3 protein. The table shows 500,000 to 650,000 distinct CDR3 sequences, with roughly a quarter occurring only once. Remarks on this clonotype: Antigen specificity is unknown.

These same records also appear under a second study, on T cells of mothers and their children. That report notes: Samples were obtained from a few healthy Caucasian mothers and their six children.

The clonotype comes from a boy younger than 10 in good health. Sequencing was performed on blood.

DNA of the CDR3: TGTGCCAGCAGCTCCCTTTTTGGGGAGACCCAGTACTTC. Translation: CASSSLFGETQYF. The chain carries TRBV11-2 and TRBJ2-5; D uncertain. V lost 4 bases, J lost 5 bases, and 11 bases lay in between. The CDR3 contains 13 residues. Germline CDR1 is SGHAT and CDR2 is FQNNGV.